This T cell receptor (beta chain) was sequenced in a study of blood T cell repertoires in COVID-19. Germline loops: CDR1 LGHNA, CDR2 YNFKEQ. The CDR3 has 16 amino acids. The V segment lost 0 bases and the J segment 3 bases; nucleotides outside the gene matches: 6. Generated by immunoSEQ multiplex PCR, the TCRdb table keeps only in-frame clones and is missing some. Of tens of thousands of clones in the sample, less than 85% were seen once. The sequence came from an elderly woman with acute or convalescent COVID-19. The V gene is TRBV4-2, the J gene TRBJ2-7, with TRBD2 matching 9 bases. Specimen: peripheral blood. CDR3 protein: CASSQDLGSGSYEQYF. CDR3 nucleotides: TGTGCCAGCAGCCAAGACTTGGGTAGCGGGAGCTACGAGCAGTACTTC.